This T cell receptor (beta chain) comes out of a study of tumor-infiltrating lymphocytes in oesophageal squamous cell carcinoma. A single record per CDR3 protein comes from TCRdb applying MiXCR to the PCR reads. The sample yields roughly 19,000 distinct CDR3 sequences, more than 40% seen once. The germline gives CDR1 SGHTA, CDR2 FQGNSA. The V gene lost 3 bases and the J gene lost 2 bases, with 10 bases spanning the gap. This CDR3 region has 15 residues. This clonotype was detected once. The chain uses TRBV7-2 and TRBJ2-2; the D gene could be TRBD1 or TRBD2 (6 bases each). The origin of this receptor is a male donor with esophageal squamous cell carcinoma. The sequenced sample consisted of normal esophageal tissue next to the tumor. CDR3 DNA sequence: TGTGCCAGCAGCTTGATGGGGGGCAACACCGGGGAGCTGTTTTTT. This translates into CASSLMGGNTGELFF.